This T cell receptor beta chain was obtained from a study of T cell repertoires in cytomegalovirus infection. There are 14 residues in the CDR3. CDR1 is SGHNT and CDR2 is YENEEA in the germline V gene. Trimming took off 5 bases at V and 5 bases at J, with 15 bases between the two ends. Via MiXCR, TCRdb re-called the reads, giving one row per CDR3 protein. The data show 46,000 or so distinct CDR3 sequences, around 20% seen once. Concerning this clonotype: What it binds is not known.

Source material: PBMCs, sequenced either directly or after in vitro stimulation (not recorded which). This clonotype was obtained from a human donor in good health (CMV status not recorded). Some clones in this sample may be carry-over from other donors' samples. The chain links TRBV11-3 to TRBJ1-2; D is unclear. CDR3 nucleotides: TGTGCCAGCAGCAACCCGGAGACACCATATGGCTACACCTTC. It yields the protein CASSNPETPYGYTF.